The next 11 T cell receptor beta chains were all read from a single sample in a study of T-cell reconstitution after alpha-beta-depleted transplantation in children (dated by TCRdb to 2016 to 2017). The treatment or condition label, as the study defines it: allogeneic hematopoietic cell transplantation with graft depleted of TCRalphabeta T cells and CD19 B cells. The library was generated by PCR. The reads were generated on an Illumina HiSeq 2500. Molecular barcoding was employed in the preparation of TCR libraries, with unique molecular identifiers being used to normalize TCRbeta repertoire quantification. In TCRdb, the public reads were trimmed at Q25 with fastp and aligned with MiXCR, with productive beta chains retained. Rows with a matching CDR3 protein are joined into one entry that keeps the most common DNA and genes. A total of more than 400,000 distinct CDR3 sequences appear in this sample, about an eighth of them only once. The ten largest clones capture 14% of the sample.

The material sequenced was PBMCs, mostly from graft donor cells, taken 180 days after TCRalphabeta/CD19-depleted stem cell transplant. The receptor set was obtained from a female patient aged 2-10 years who had a stem cell transplant for aplastic anemia, so the T cells may come from the graft donor.

This clonotype was detected a few times. This chain uses TRBV2 with TRBJ2-1; maybe TRBD1 (5 bases). Germline loops: CDR1 SNHLY, CDR2 FYNNEI. There are 11 residues in the CDR3. V was clipped by 11 bases and J by 5 bases, with 10 bases between them. The CDR3 region has the DNA TGTGCCGGGGCCCAGCACAATGAGCAGTTCTTC. This gives the protein CAGAQHNEQFF.

Only a few counts were recorded for this clonotype. This chain connects TRBV20-1 to TRBJ1-2, with D possibly TRBD1 on 6 matching bases. Trimming cost V 8 bases and J 4 bases, with 14 bases left between them. The CDR3 extends over 12 amino acids. Per the germline V gene, CDR1 is DFQATT and CDR2 is SNEGSKA (reference sequence). The CDR3 protein is CSLQGPSYGYTF. The CDR3 DNA follows: TGCAGTCTACAGGGTCCCTCCTATGGCTACACCTTC.

This clonotype came up many times. This chain uses TRBV28 with TRBJ2-7; D is possibly TRBD1 (5 bases). Germline V gene sequence: CDR1 MDHEN, CDR2 SYDVKM. V was shortened by 5 bases and J by 3 bases, with 17 bases between the two germline ends. This CDR3 is 15 amino acids long. CDR3 bases: TGTGCCAGCAGTCCCCATAGGGGCTGGAACTACGAGCAGTACTTC. Its translation is CASSPHRGWNYEQYF.

The gene calls are TRBV6-2 or TRBV6-3 and TRBJ2-7; 11 nucleotides line up with TRBD2. Germline lookup yields CDR1 MNHEY and CDR2 SVGEGT. V trimming: 1 base; J trimming: 3 bases; junction bases outside the gene matches: 5. This CDR3 has 16 residues. This chain's CDR3 is CASSYFPSGRRYEQYF. CDR3 DNA: TGTGCCAGCAGTTACTTCCCTAGCGGGAGGCGCTACGAGCAGTACTTC.

This clonotype was observed a few times. The rearrangement joins TRBV28 to TRBJ2-1, with 13 bases matching TRBD2. Trimming cost V 5 bases and J 6 bases; bases outside gene matches: 7. The CDR3 totals 16 residues. CDR1 and CDR2 from the germline V gene are MDHEN and SYDVKM. The CDR3 coding sequence is TGTGCCAGCAGTCCCTGGGGACTAGCGGGACGCAATGAGCAGTTCTTC. Translation: CASSPWGLAGRNEQFF.

The chain joins TRBV20-1 to TRBJ2-1; 13 bases map to TRBD2. From germline, CDR1 is DFQATT and CDR2 SNEGSKA (reference sequence). This CDR3 region has 18 residues. With V trimmed by 4 bases and J by 0 bases, 9 bases remained unmatched. CDR3 region: CSANRLAGGSFSYNEQFF. The CDR3 DNA sequence: TGCAGTGCTAACAGACTAGCGGGGGGCTCATTCTCCTACAATGAGCAGTTCTTC.

The chain combines TRBV30 with TRBJ2-1; D might be TRBD2 (5 bases). The CDR3 has 14 residues. The V and J ends lost 3 bases and 6 bases respectively, with 15 bases between them. Germline V CDR1 and CDR2: GTSNPN, SVGIG (reference sequence). The CDR3 coding sequence is TGTGCCTGGAGCAAGGGCGGAGGAGGCAATGAGCAGTTCTTC. Protein sequence: CAWSKGGGGNEQFF.

This chain joins TRBV6-1 and TRBJ2-5; 7 nucleotides match TRBD1. The length of the CDR3 is 15 residues. Trimming took 6 bases from V and 1 from J; bases not matched to a gene: 8. CDR1 MNHNS and CDR2 SASEGT come from the germline V gene. CDR3 bases: TGTGCCAGCAGACACCACAGGGGCACCCAAGAGACCCAGTACTTC. The encoded protein is CASRHHRGTQETQYF.

This clonotype showed up just a few times. The chain employs TRBV18 and TRBJ1-1; D gene uncertain. With 2 bases removed from V and 1 base from J, the gap between germline ends came to 14 bases. The CDR3 length is 16 residues. Per the germline V gene, CDR1 is KGHSH and CDR2 is LQKENI. CDR3: CASSPAWPGANTEAFF. Here the CDR3 DNA reads TGTGCCAGCTCACCAGCTTGGCCAGGAGCGAACACTGAAGCTTTCTTT.

This chain links TRBV7-9 with TRBJ1-5, with D possibly matching TRBD1 (6 bases). Germline values: CDR1 SEHNR, CDR2 FQNEAQ (reference sequence). Trimming removed 8 bases from V and 2 bases from J, with 10 bases in between. The CDR3 runs 13 residues. CDR3 DNA: TGTGCCAGCGGGGGCCAGGGCAATCAGCCCCAGCATTTT. Translated: CASGGQGNQPQHF.

Only a few counts were recorded for this clonotype. The rearrangement joins TRBV28 to TRBJ2-6; possibly TRBD1 or TRBD2 for D (5 bases each). The CDR3 sequence is 18 residues long. CDR1 is MDHEN, CDR2 SYDVKM, per germline. Trimming took off 1 base at V and 2 bases at J, with 15 bases between the two ends. The CDR3 region has the DNA TGTGCCAGCAGTTTATTGCAGGGAGTCCTTGCTGGGGCCAACGTCCTGACTTTC. It encodes CASSLLQGVLAGANVLTF.